This T cell receptor beta chain was documented in a study of shared clonotypes between healthy human individuals. Every subset's genomic DNA went evenly onto several immunoSEQ plates. Only in-frame clones appear in the TCRdb table, and some are missing; sequencing was by immunoSEQ multiplex PCR. The sample holds 400,000 to 600,000 clones; about 76% are singletons and the top ten take less than 15%. CDR3 size: 15 residues. The germline V gene has CDR1 SNHLY and CDR2 FYNNEI. Trimming at V came to 5 bases and at J to 2 bases, leaving 7 bases not matched to a gene. Every donor, a Caucasian adult, lived in Nashville, Tennessee. Regarding the study as a whole: Clonotype sharing among donors likely depends on sequencing depth.

As for this clone: Its antigen is unknown.

The chain joins TRBV2 to TRBJ2-3; 7 bases are a match to TRBD1. What was sequenced was PBMCs. The TCR sequence derives from a woman in her thirties or forties in good health. Some clones in this sample may be carry-over from other donors' samples. The DNA of the CDR3 is TGTGCCAGCAGTCAGACAGGGTTTCTCACAGATACGCAGTATTTT. Translated, it gives CASSQTGFLTDTQYF.